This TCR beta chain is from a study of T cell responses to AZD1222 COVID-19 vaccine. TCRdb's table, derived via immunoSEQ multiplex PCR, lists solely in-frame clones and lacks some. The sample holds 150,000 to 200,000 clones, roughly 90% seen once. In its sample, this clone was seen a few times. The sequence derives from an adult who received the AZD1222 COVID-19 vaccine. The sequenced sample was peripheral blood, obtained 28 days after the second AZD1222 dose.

The CDR3 reads CASSSATSGGAQVQYF. For the CDR3, the DNA is TGTGCCAGCAGCTCGGCGACTAGCGGGGGGGCCCAAGTGCAGTATTTT. V and J are TRBV5-5 and TRBJ2-3; 14 bases fit TRBD2. J lost 11 bases, V lost 3 bases, and 11 bases had no gene match. The V gene's germline CDR1 is SGHKS and CDR2 YYEKEE (reference sequence). The CDR3 totals 16 residues.